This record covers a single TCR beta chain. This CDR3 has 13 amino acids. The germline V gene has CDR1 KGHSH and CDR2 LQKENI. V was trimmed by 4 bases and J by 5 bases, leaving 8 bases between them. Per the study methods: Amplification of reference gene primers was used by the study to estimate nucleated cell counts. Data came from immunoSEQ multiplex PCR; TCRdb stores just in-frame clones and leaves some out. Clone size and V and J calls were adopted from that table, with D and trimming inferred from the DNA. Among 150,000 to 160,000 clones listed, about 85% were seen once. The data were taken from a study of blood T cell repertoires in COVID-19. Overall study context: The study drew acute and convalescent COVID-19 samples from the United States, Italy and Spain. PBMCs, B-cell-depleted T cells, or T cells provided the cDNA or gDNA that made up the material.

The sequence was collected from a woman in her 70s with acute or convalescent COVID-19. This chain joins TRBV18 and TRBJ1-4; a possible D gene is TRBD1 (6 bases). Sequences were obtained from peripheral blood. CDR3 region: CASSRGPNEKLFF. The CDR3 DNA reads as TGTGCCAGCTCACGGGGGCCCAATGAAAAACTGTTTTTT. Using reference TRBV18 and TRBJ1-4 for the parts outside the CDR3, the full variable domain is NAGVMQNPRHLVRRRGQEARLRCSPMKGHSHVYWYRQLPEEGLKFMVYLQKENIIDESGMPKERFSAEFPKEGPSILRIQQVVRGDSAAYFCASSRGPNEKLFFGSGTQLSVL.